This is a list of T cell receptor beta chains from one sample in a study of T cells after posttransplantation cyclophosphamide. The repertoire was sequenced with immunoSEQ multiplex PCR; TCRdb's copy has only in-frame clones and lacks some. The sample includes more than 10,000 clones, 75% to 95% of them seen just once. The sequencing here drew on PBMCs, taken after allogeneic stem cell transplant with posttransplant cyclophosphamide. The receptors derive from a female patient under 45 who received an allogeneic stem cell transplant from an unrelated donor, was CMV-positive, and had no GVHD. Among the T cells, some may be from the graft donor. Each CDR3 is given with its conserved first and last residue. The D gene is left open where the match is weak. Size is omitted from some rows. Given values are once, few, many or a class for expanded clones.

TRBJ2-2 | NA | NA | TRBV11-2 | CASSLGRAGRTGELFF | TGTGCCAGCAGCTTAGGGAGGGCGGGACGGACCGGGGAGCTGTTTTTT
TRBJ2-7 | NA | TRBD2 | TRBV6-5 | CASRRGGAYEQYF | TGTGCCAGCAGACGCGGGGGAGCCTACGAGCAGTACTTC
TRBJ2-5 | NA | NA | TRBV18 | CASSPGGGPQETQYF | TGTGCCAGCTCACCAGGGGGGGGCCCCCAAGAGACCCAGTACTTC
TRBJ1-6 | NA | NA | TRBV6-5 | CASSLKGQPNSPLHF | TGTGCCAGCAGTCTTAAAGGACAGCCGAATTCACCCCTCCACTTT
TRBJ2-7 | NA | TRBD1 | TRBV20-1 | CSVRGSYEQYF | TGCAGTGTCAGGGGGTCCTACGAGCAGTACTTC
TRBJ2-6 | once | NA | TRBV29-1 | CSVCRTGANVLTF | TGCAGCGTCTGCAGGACTGGGGCCAACGTCCTGACTTTC
TRBJ2-1 | NA | TRBD2 | TRBV2 | CASSEAGPGLAGSNEQFF | TGTGCCAGCAGTGAGGCAGGACCGGGACTAGCGGGATCCAATGAGCAGTTCTTC
TRBJ2-3 | NA | TRBD1 | TRBV6-1 | CASSEAKRGQNIRPDTQYF | TGTGCCAGCAGTGAAGCGAAAAGGGGACAGAATATAAGGCCAGATACGCAGTATTTT
TRBJ1-5 | NA | TRBD1 | TRBV5-5 | CASSLAQGEDRNQPQHF | TGTGCCAGCAGCTTGGCTCAGGGGGAGGATCGCAATCAGCCCCAGCATTTT
TRBJ2-3 | NA | NA | TRBV5-4 | CASSSGVADTQYF | TGTGCCAGCAGCTCCGGGGTCGCAGATACGCAGTATTTT
TRBJ2-2 | NA | TRBD1 | TRBV27 | CASSSLGQVPGELFF | TGTGCCAGCAGTTCTCTGGGACAGGTCCCCGGGGAGCTGTTTTTT
TRBJ2-7 | NA | TRBD2 | TRBV28 | CASSPGGREREEQYF | TGTGCCAGCAGTCCCGGTGGGAGGGAACGTGAAGAGCAGTACTTC
TRBJ1-1 | NA | NA | TRBV7-2 | CASSSKGYHTEAFF | TGTGCCAGCAGCTCGAAGGGGTATCACACTGAAGCTTTCTTT
TRBJ1-1 | NA | TRBD1 | TRBV11-3 | CASSPRDSSPIREAFF | TGTGCCAGCAGCCCTCGGGACAGTTCGCCAATACGTGAGGCTTTCTTT
TRBJ2-4 | NA | NA | TRBV6-1 | CASTPGAKNIQYF | TGTGCCAGCACCCCAGGGGCCAAAAACATTCAGTACTTC
TRBJ2-1 | NA | TRBD2 | TRBV10-3 | CAIRPRLAGGASPYNEQFF | TGTGCCATCAGGCCCCGACTAGCGGGGGGAGCTAGCCCCTACAATGAGCAGTTCTTC